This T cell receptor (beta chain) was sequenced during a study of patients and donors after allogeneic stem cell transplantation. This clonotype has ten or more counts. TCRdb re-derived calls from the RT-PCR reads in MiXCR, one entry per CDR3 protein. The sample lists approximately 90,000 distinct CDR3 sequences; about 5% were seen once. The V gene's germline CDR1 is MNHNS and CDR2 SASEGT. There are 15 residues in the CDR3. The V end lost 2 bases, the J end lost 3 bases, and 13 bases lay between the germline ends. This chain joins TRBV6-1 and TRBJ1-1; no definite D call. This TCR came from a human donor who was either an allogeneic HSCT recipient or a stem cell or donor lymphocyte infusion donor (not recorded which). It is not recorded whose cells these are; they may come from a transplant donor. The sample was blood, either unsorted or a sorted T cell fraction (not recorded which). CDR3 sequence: CASSEFVGWDTEAFF. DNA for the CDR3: TGTGCCAGCAGTGAATTTGTGGGGTGGGACACTGAAGCTTTCTTT.